This entry features one T cell receptor (beta chain) sequence. Its antigen is undetermined. This sample was taken from a study of cytomegalovirus exposure and HLA in healthy donors. Study summary: Genetic ancestry analysis placed over 65% of the approximately 390 donors that were genotyped in the Caucasian-associated cluster.

PCR used 60 Vbeta primers and 13 Jbeta primers. Profiling relied on immunoSEQ multiplex PCR, and the TCRdb table lists in-frame clones only, not all of them. The sample lists over 130,000 clones; 70% to 80% were seen once. Whole-study results and caveats: Follow-up analysis later connected one missense variant in DCLRE1C with trimming of TCR beta V- and J-genes.

Trimming removed 5 bases from V and 8 bases from J, with 19 bases in between. Germline V gene data show CDR1 as SGHTA and CDR2 as FQGNSA. The CDR3 is made up of 15 amino acids. This TCR was recovered from a woman between 40 and 55 years old in good health and CMV-seropositive. The source material was PBMCs. This sequence joins TRBV7-2 and TRBJ1-5; D might be TRBD1 (5 bases). The CDR3 reads CASSLQWGGSEPQHF. In DNA form, the CDR3 reads TGTGCCAGCAGCCTCCAATGGGGGGGTTCGGAGCCCCAGCATTTT.